The following is a T cell receptor (beta chain) sequence with its context. The antigen remains undetermined. The table came from immunoSEQ multiplex PCR; TCRdb's copy has only in-frame clones and leaves some out. The table records fewer than 90,000 clones, about four fifths of them present only once. V was pared by 2 bases and J by 1 base, with 6 bases between. Germline V CDR1 and CDR2: SNHLY, FYNNEI. The CDR3 spans 14 residues. These data originate in a study of T cells in localized non-small cell lung cancer. Study outcomes and limitations: Adjacent lung tissue had a median 57 of the top 100 clones found in the tumor. Longer overall survival was linked to higher blood T cell density. Uninvolved nearby lung showed the greatest T cell clonality, exceeding that found in tumor. Heterogeneity cannot be ruled out, as sequencing used one tumor region only.

This chain joins TRBV2 and TRBJ1-3; D not resolved. The TCR sequence derives from a man aged 35-69 years with stage I lung adenocarcinoma. The sample was peripheral blood, taken before any cancer treatment. In DNA form, the CDR3 reads TGTGCCAGCAGTGAAAACCATTCTGGAAACACCATATATTTT. It yields the protein CASSENHSGNTIYF.